Listed here are 21 T cell receptor beta chains from one sample, sequenced in a study of T cell responses to AZD1222 COVID-19 vaccine. The protocol was immunoSEQ multiplex PCR, while the TCRdb copy is restricted to in-frame clones and leaves out a portion. The table includes about 170,000 clones, 85% to 90% detected once. The sequencing used peripheral blood, collected 28 days after the second dose of the MenACWY control vaccine. These receptor sequences come from an adult who received the MenACWY meningococcal vaccine as a control.

The rearrangement links TRBV28 to TRBJ1-1; D gene unclear. Germline V lookup: CDR1 MDHEN, CDR2 SYDVKM. The CDR3 covers 11 residues. The V end was cut by 3 bases, the J end by 5 bases, with 4 bases between. For the CDR3, the DNA is TGTGCCAGCAGTTTGATAACTGAAGCTTTCTTT. As protein: CASSLITEAFF.

This sequence joins TRBV24-1 and TRBJ1-3; 8 bases fit TRBD1. The V and J ends lost 3 bases and 4 bases, in that order; junction bases with no gene match: 10. This CDR3 has 17 residues. From germline, CDR1 is KGHDR and CDR2 SFDVKD. The CDR3 sequence: CATSDNTGGSSGNTIYF. DNA of the CDR3: TGTGCCACCAGTGATAACACAGGGGGATCGTCAGGAAACACCATATATTTT.

This clone was picked up one time. The CDR3 DNA sequence: TGTGCCAGCAGTCCACTCGAAGAAAATGAGCAGTTCTTC. Its protein product is CASSPLEENEQFF. The chain is built from TRBV12-3 or TRBV12-4 and TRBJ2-1; D remains ambiguous. This CDR3 contains 13 residues. Trimming stripped 5 bases from V and 7 bases from J, with 12 bases between.

This chain connects TRBV7-2 to TRBJ2-5; 11 bases fit TRBD2. CDR3 length: 19 residues. Germline lookup yields CDR1 SGHTA and CDR2 FQGNSA. V dropped 3 bases and J dropped 5; count of bases not matched to a gene: 17. CDR3 bases: TGTGCCAGCAGCTTTTCTTCGGTAGCGGGAGGGCCGGGCGAGGAGACCCAGTACTTC. It yields the protein CASSFSSVAGGPGEETQYF. The full variable domain, completed using reference TRBV7-2 and TRBJ2-5, is GAGVSQSPSNKVTEKGKDVELRCDPISGHTALYWYRQSLGQGLEFLIYFQGNSAPDKSGLPSDRFSAERTGGSVSTLTIQRTQQEDSAVYLCASSFSSVAGGPGEETQYFGPGTRLLVL.

J is TRBJ2-2 and V is TRBV7-6; D may be TRBD1 or TRBD2 (5 bases each). Between the trimmed V and J ends, which lost 0 bases and 2 bases, there was a span of 13 bases. This CDR3 region has 17 residues. In germline, CDR1 is SGHVS, CDR2 FNYEAQ. The chain's CDR3 is CASSLARSGLNTGELFF. CDR3 coding DNA: TGTGCCAGCAGCTTAGCGCGGTCGGGGCTAAACACCGGGGAGCTGTTTTTT.

This chain joins TRBV30 and TRBJ2-5; D may be TRBD2 (7 bases). V gave up 4 bases and J gave up 5 bases, with 17 bases separating them. Germline-derived CDR1 and CDR2 are GTSNPN and SVGIG (reference sequence). The CDR3 totals 14 residues. DNA of the CDR3: TGTGCCTGGAATCTCGGGGGGCGTTTGGAGACCCAGTACTTC. It codes for CAWNLGGRLETQYF.

CDR3 amino acids: CASSQKTGNAFF. The CDR3 DNA reads TGTGCCAGCAGCCAAAAGACAGGGAATGCTTTCTTT. The chain employs TRBV3-1 (or the pseudogene TRBV3-2) and TRBJ1-1, with TRBD1 matching 7 bases. CDR1 is LGHDT, CDR2 YNNKEL, per germline (reference sequence). The length of the CDR3 is 12 residues. The ends lost 2 bases at V and 11 bases at J; junction bases unmatched: 5.

V is TRBV7-7 and J is TRBJ2-2; D unclear. The CDR3 is 12 residues long. With 2 bases removed from V and 7 bases from J, the gap between germline ends came to 5 bases. Germline CDR1 and CDR2: SSHAT and FNYEAQ (reference sequence). In DNA form, the CDR3 reads TGTGCCAGCAGCTTAACGAACGGGGAGCTGTTTTTT. Its protein is CASSLTNGELFF.

The chain uses TRBV27 and TRBJ1-1, with 8 bases matching TRBD1. Per the germline V gene, CDR1 is MNHEY and CDR2 is SMNVEV (reference sequence). This CDR3 is 15 amino acids long. The ends lost 3 bases at V and 2 bases at J; junction bases unmatched: 5. The CDR3 loop is CASSFGTGFNTEAFF. The CDR3 coding sequence is TGTGCCAGCAGTTTCGGGACAGGATTTAACACTGAAGCTTTCTTT.

The rearrangement links TRBV18 to TRBJ2-7; the D gene is possibly TRBD2 (5 bases). Germline lookup yields CDR1 KGHSH and CDR2 LQKENI. V gave up 3 bases and J gave up 2 bases, with 14 bases separating them. The CDR3 is 15 residues long. The CDR3 DNA follows: TGTGCCAGCTCACCTAGACGACGGGAAACCTACGAGCAGTACTTC. It encodes CASSPRRRETYEQYF. Full variable domain (rest looked up from reference TRBV18 and TRBJ2-7): NAGVMQNPRHLVRRRGQEARLRCSPMKGHSHVYWYRQLPEEGLKFMVYLQKENIIDESGMPKERFSAEFPKEGPSILRIQQVVRGDSAAYFCASSPRRRETYEQYFGPGTRLTVT.

The chain is built from TRBV28 and TRBJ1-2, with 7 bases that match TRBD1. Germline V gives CDR1 MDHEN, CDR2 SYDVKM. The CDR3 covers 13 residues. With V trimmed by 7 bases and J by 8 bases, 10 bases remained unmatched. The CDR3 spells CASNRDSLSGYTF. In DNA form, the CDR3 reads TGTGCCAGCAACCGGGACAGTCTGTCAGGCTACACCTTC.

The chain recombines TRBV28 with TRBJ2-2; D not certain. The germline V gene has CDR1 MDHEN and CDR2 SYDVKM. V was cut by 6 bases and J by 2 bases, with 19 bases left in between. CDR3 size: 17 residues. The CDR3 DNA sequence: TGTGCCAGCAGCCCTAAAGGGCAGGCCGGAAACACCGGGGAGCTGTTTTTT. It encodes CASSPKGQAGNTGELFF.

The V and J genes are TRBV19 and TRBJ1-5; weak D call: TRBD1 (6 bases). The V gene lost 8 bases and the J gene lost 5 bases, with 16 bases spanning the gap. Germline CDR1 is LNHDA and CDR2 is SQIVND (reference sequence). This CDR3 comprises 14 residues. Here the CDR3 reads CASRFSGVDQPQHF. CDR3 DNA: TGTGCCAGTCGATTTTCAGGGGTCGATCAGCCCCAGCATTTT.

The gene calls are TRBV27 and TRBJ2-3, with D maybe TRBD2 (6 bases). V was clipped by 8 bases and J by 2 bases, with 20 bases between them. Germline V gene data show CDR1 as MNHEY and CDR2 as SMNVEV (reference sequence). The length of the CDR3 is 16 residues. The CDR3 loop is CASASGTRTITDTQYF. Written as DNA, the CDR3 is TGTGCCAGCGCTTCCGGCACCCGGACTATCACAGATACGCAGTATTTT.

V and J are TRBV28 and TRBJ2-6; D is possibly TRBD1 or TRBD2 (5 bases each). CDR3 size: 16 residues. V dropped 10 bases and J dropped 3 bases, with 19 bases sitting between them. From germline, CDR1 is MDHEN and CDR2 SYDVKM. The chain's CDR3 is CATLLWGSSGANVLTF. CDR3 sequence (DNA): TGTGCCACACTCCTCTGGGGGAGCAGTGGGGCCAACGTCCTGACTTTC.

The chain couples TRBV7-2 to TRBJ1-2, with a weak D call TRBD1 (5 bases). V lost 0 bases, J lost 4 bases, and 12 bases lay in between. CDR1 SGHTA and CDR2 FQGNSA come from the germline V gene. The CDR3 is made up of 15 amino acids. The CDR3: CASSLALGEGYGYTF. CDR3 sequence (DNA): TGTGCCAGCAGCTTAGCGCTAGGGGAGGGCTATGGCTACACCTTC.

The chain couples TRBV11-3 to TRBJ1-2; D gene unclear. The CDR3 loop spans 13 amino acids. Trimming cost V 5 bases and J 7 bases, with 14 bases left between them. Germline V CDR1 and CDR2: SGHNT, YENEEA. The CDR3 region is CASSPNQVSGYTF. The CDR3 DNA reads as TGTGCCAGCAGCCCGAACCAGGTCAGTGGCTACACCTTC.

The V and J genes are TRBV7-9 and TRBJ2-6; no firm D call. V lost 4 bases and J 0 bases, leaving 7 bases between the germline ends. The CDR3 contains 15 residues. Germline V gene sequence: CDR1 SEHNR, CDR2 FQNEAQ (reference sequence). The CDR3 region is CASSSLRSGANVLTF. CDR3 in DNA: TGTGCCAGCAGCTCACTACGCTCTGGGGCCAACGTCCTGACTTTC.

CDR3 loop: CASSLASTDTQYF. The CDR3 DNA follows: TGTGCCAGCAGCTTAGCTAGCACAGATACGCAGTATTTT. The chain is built from TRBV7-9 and TRBJ2-3, with D hard to call. V shed 0 bases and J shed 0 bases, with 1 base lying between them. CDR3 length: 13 residues. In germline, CDR1 is SEHNR, CDR2 FQNEAQ (reference sequence). Using reference TRBV7-9 and TRBJ2-3 for the parts outside the CDR3, the full variable domain is DTGVSQNPRHKITKRGQNVTFRCDPISEHNRLYWYRQTLGQGPEFLTYFQNEAQLEKSRLLSDRFSAERPKGSFSTLEIQRTEQGDSAMYLCASSLASTDTQYFGPGTRLTVL.

This chain links TRBV6-5 with TRBJ1-2; D remains unclear. V shed 0 bases and J shed 1 base, with 9 bases lying between them. This CDR3 comprises 15 residues. CDR1 is MNHEY, CDR2 SVGAGI, per germline. The CDR3 region has the DNA TGTGCCAGCAGTTACTCGATTTTAGATAACTATGGCTACACCTTC. Translated, it gives CASSYSILDNYGYTF.

The V call is TRBV9, the J call TRBJ2-3; 13 bases align to TRBD2. Germline assignment: CDR1 SGDLS and CDR2 YYNGEE. The CDR3 consists of 20 residues. V lost 0 bases and J lost 0; bases outside the gene matches: 10. The CDR3 loop is CASSVDDTSGRVGSTDTQYF. CDR3 DNA sequence: TGTGCCAGCAGCGTAGATGACACTAGCGGGAGGGTGGGGAGCACAGATACGCAGTATTTT. Based on the CDR3 plus reference TRBV9 and TRBJ2-3, the full variable domain is DSGVTQTPKHLITATGQRVTLRCSPRSGDLSVYWYQQSLDQGLQFLIQYYNGEERAKGNILERFSAQQFPDLHSELNLSSLELGDSALYFCASSVDDTSGRVGSTDTQYFGPGTRLTVL.